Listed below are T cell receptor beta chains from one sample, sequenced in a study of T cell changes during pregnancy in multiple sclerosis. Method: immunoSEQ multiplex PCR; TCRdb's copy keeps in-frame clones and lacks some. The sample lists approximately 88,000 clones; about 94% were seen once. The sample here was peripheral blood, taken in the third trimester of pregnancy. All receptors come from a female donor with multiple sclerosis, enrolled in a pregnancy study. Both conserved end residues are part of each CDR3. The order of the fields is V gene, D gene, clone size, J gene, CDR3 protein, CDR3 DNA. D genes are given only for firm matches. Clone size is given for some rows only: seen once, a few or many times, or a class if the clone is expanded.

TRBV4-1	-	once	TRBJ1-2	CASSPLGGFGYTF	TGCGCCAGCAGCCCCCTGGGGGGGTTTGGCTACACCTTC
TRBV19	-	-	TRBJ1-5	CATSTGPSNQPQHF	TGTGCCACGTCAACAGGTCCGAGCAATCAGCCCCAGCATTTT
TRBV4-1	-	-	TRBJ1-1	CASSQIGGLGTEAFF	TGCGCCAGCAGCCAGATCGGAGGGCTCGGGACTGAAGCTTTCTTT
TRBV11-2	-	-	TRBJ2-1	CASSLLTPNEQFF	TGTGCCAGCAGCTTATTGACTCCCAATGAGCAGTTCTTC
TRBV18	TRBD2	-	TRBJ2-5	CASSRELASRETQYF	TGTGCCAGCTCACGGGAACTAGCGAGTAGGGAGACCCAGTACTTC
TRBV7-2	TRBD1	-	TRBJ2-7	CASSRTGASYEQYF	TGTGCCAGCAGCCGGACAGGGGCGAGCTACGAGCAGTACTTC
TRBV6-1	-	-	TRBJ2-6	CASSVANVLTF	TGTGCCAGCAGCGTGGCCAACGTCCTGACTTTC
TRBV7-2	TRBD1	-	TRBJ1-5	CASSLDRVRNQPQHF	TGTGCCAGCAGCCTAGACAGGGTTAGGAATCAGCCCCAGCATTTT
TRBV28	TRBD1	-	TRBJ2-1	CASSFFRDRVYNEQFF	TGTGCCAGCAGCTTTTTCCGGGACAGGGTCTACAATGAGCAGTTCTTC
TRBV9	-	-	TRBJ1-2	CASSHEGQGVEGYTF	TGTGCCAGCAGCCACGAAGGGCAGGGCGTAGAAGGCTACACCTTC
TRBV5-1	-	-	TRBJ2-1	CASKTGTSGSSWFF	TGCGCCAGCAAAACCGGGACTTCGGGGAGCAGTTGGTTCTTC
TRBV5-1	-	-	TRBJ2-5	CASSLTGRQETQYF	TGCGCCAGCAGCTTGACAGGTCGTCAAGAGACCCAGTACTTC
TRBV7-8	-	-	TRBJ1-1	CASSLGAGQTYLNTEAFF	TGTGCCAGCAGCTTAGGCGCGGGTCAGACTTATTTGAACACTGAAGCTTTCTTT
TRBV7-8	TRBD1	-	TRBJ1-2	CASSGTGPNYGYTF	TGTGCCAGCAGTGGGACAGGGCCTAACTATGGCTACACCTTC
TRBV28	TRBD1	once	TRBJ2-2	CASSLAQTGTGELFF	TGTGCCAGCAGTTTGGCACAGACAGGGACCGGGGAGCTGTTTTTT
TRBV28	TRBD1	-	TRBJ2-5	CASSSPLDREETQYF	TGTGCCAGCAGTTCTCCCCTGGACAGGGAAGAGACCCAGTACTTC
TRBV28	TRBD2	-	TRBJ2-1	CASSGSGLAQNEQFF	TGTGCCAGCAGTGGCTCGGGACTAGCGCAGAATGAGCAGTTCTTC
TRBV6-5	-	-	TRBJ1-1	CASSYSSQGGTEAFF	TGTGCCAGCAGTTACTCGAGCCAGGGAGGCACTGAAGCTTTCTTT
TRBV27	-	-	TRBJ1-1	CASRQDSLVKTFF	TGTGCCAGCAGACAAGACAGCCTGGTGAAAACTTTCTTT
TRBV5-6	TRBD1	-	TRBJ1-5	CASSRQGARDQPQHF	TGTGCCAGCAGTAGACAGGGGGCTAGGGATCAGCCCCAGCATTTT
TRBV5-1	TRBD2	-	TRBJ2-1	CASRLGLAGGPGNEQFF	TGCGCCAGCAGACTGGGACTAGCGGGAGGGCCGGGAAATGAGCAGTTCTTC
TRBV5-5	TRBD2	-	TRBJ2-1	CASSLASGRDNEQFF	TGTGCCAGCAGCTTGGCGAGCGGGAGGGATAATGAGCAGTTCTTC
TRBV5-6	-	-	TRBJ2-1	CASSSGGTMAFF	TGTGCCAGCAGCTCAGGGGGGACCATGGCGTTCTTC
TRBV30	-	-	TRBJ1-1	CACDIIVNSGSAPEAFF	TGTGCCTGCGACATCATAGTAAATTCGGGGAGCGCGCCTGAAGCTTTCTTT
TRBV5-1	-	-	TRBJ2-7	CASSSRGRSSYEQYF	TGCGCCAGCAGTTCCCGGGGTCGGTCCTCCTACGAGCAGTACTTC
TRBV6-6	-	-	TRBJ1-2	CAAGKALNGYTF	TGTGCCGCCGGGAAAGCTTTAAATGGCTACACCTTC
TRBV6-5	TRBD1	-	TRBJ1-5	CASRRDREVGQPQHF	TGTGCCAGCAGAAGGGACAGGGAAGTTGGACAGCCCCAGCATTTT
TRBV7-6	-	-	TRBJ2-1	CASSLIADSSYNEQFF	TGTGCCAGCAGCTTAATCGCGGATAGCTCCTACAATGAGCAGTTCTTC
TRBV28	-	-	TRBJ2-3	CASSLGQATDTQYF	TGTGCCAGCAGTTTGGGGCAGGCGACAGATACGCAGTATTTT
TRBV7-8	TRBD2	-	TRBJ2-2	CASSLEPGLVHLFF	TGTGCCAGCAGCTTAGAGCCGGGACTAGTTCATCTGTTTTTT
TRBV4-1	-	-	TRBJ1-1	CASSAPPGAHQAFF	TGCGCCAGCAGCGCACCTCCGGGAGCCCACCAAGCTTTCTTT
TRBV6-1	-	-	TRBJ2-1	CASNNMDYEQFF	TGTGCCAGCAATAACATGGACTATGAGCAGTTCTTC
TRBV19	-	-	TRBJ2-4	CAAGQGGNIQYF	TGTGCCGCCGGCCAGGGAGGAAACATTCAGTACTTC
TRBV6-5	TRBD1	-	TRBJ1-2	CASRSDRGANYGYTF	TGTGCCAGCAGATCCGACAGGGGAGCTAACTATGGCTACACCTTC
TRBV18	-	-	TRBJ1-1	CASSPKSQGNTEAFF	TGTGCCAGCTCACCTAAGTCACAGGGGAACACTGAAGCTTTCTTT
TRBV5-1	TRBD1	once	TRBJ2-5	CASSLSQGQGATQYF	TGCGCCAGCAGCTTGAGCCAGGGACAGGGAGCGACCCAGTACTTC
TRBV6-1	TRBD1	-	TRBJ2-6	CASRTGGSGANVLTF	TGTGCCAGCAGGACAGGGGGCTCTGGGGCCAACGTCCTGACTTTC
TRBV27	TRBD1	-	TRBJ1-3	CASRVTGTAGNTIYF	TGTGCCAGCAGGGTAACCGGGACAGCTGGAAACACCATATATTTT
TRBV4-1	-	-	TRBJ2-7	CASSPGMGVWDEQYF	TGCGCCAGCAGCCCCGGAATGGGAGTCTGGGACGAGCAGTACTTC
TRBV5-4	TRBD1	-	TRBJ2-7	CASSPRQGSTYEQYF	TGTGCCAGCAGCCCTAGACAGGGAAGCACCTACGAGCAGTACTTC
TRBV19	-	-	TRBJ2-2	CASSILANTGELFF	TGTGCCAGTAGTATTTTGGCTAACACCGGGGAGCTGTTTTTT
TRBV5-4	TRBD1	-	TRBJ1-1	CASSWGQANTEAFF	TGTGCCAGCAGCTGGGGACAGGCGAACACTGAAGCTTTCTTT
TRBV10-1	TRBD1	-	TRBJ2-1	CASSGRRTGGGNEQFF	TGCGCCAGCAGTGGAAGGCGAACAGGGGGTGGGAATGAGCAGTTCTTC
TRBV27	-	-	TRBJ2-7	CASSLTTTGTEQYF	TGTGCCAGCAGTTTAACAACTACAGGGACCGAGCAGTACTTC
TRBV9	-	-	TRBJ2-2	CASRLTGVTGELFF	TGTGCCAGCAGATTAACAGGTGTCACCGGGGAGCTGTTTTTT
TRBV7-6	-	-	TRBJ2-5	CASSRGLETQYF	TGTGCCAGCAGCCGGGGGTTAGAGACCCAGTACTTC
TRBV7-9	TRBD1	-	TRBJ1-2	CASSSGQGVYGYTF	TGTGCCAGCAGCTCGGGACAGGGAGTCTATGGCTACACCTTC
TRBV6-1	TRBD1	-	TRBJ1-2	CASSEGQGFAYGYTF	TGTGCCAGCAGTGAAGGACAGGGATTTGCCTATGGCTACACCTTC
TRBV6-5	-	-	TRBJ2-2	CASSYYGGPLFF	TGTGCCAGCAGTTACTATGGAGGGCCGCTGTTTTTT
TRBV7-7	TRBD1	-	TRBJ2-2	CASSNTGTGYTGELFF	TGTGCCAGCAGCAACACCGGGACAGGGTACACCGGGGAGCTGTTTTTT
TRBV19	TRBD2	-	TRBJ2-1	CASLSGGFNEQFF	TGTGCCAGTCTGAGCGGGGGGTTCAATGAGCAGTTCTTC
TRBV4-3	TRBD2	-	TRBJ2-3	CASSQDFLLAGGPSTDTQYF	TGCGCCAGCAGCCAAGATTTTTTACTAGCGGGAGGGCCTAGCACAGATACGCAGTATTTT
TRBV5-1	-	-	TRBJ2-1	CASSFTGTSGEQFF	TGCGCCAGCAGCTTTACCGGGACATCGGGGGAGCAGTTCTTC